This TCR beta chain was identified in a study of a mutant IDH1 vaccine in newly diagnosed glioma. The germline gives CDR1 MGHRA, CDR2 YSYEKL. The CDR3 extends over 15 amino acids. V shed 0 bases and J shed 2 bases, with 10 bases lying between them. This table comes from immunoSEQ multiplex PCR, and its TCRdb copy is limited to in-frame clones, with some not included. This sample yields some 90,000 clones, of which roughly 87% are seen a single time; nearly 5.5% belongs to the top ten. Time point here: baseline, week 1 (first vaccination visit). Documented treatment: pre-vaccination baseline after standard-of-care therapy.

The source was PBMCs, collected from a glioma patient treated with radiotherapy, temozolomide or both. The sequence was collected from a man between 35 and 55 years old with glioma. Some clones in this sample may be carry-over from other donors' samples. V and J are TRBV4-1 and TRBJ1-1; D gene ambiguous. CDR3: CASSQEYHSNTEAFF. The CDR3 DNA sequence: TGCGCCAGCAGCCAAGAATATCACAGCAACACTGAAGCTTTCTTT.